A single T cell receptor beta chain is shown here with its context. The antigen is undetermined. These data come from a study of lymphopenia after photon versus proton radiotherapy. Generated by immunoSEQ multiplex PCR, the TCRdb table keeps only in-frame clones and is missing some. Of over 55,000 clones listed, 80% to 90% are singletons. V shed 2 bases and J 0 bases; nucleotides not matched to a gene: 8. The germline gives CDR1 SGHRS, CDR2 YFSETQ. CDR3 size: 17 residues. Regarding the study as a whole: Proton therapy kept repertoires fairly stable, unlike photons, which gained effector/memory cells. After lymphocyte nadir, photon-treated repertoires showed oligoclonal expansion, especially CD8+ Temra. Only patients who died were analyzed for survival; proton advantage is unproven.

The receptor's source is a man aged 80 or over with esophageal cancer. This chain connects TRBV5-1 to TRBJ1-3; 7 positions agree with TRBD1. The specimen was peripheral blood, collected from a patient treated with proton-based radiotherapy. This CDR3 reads CASSLAGGADSGNTIYF. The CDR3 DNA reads TGCGCCAGCAGCTTAGCAGGGGGAGCAGACTCTGGAAACACCATATATTTT.